The rows below give T cell receptor beta chains drawn from one sample of a study of cytomegalovirus exposure and HLA in healthy donors. Sequencing was performed with immunoSEQ multiplex PCR; in TCRdb, only in-frame clones are kept and a portion is missing. The sample includes approximately 130,000 clones, roughly 80% of them seen just once. Sequencing input: PBMCs. These receptors came from a young man in good health and CMV-seronegative. Both conserved end residues are part of each CDR3. D genes are given only for firm matches. The size entry is marked missing in some rows and otherwise reads once, few, many or a size class.

clone_size j_call v_call d_call cdr3_nt cdr3_aa
- TRBJ2-1 TRBV5-5 TRBD1 TGTGCCAGCAGCTTGGAGGTCCGGGACAGCTCCTACAATGAGCAGTTCTTC CASSLEVRDSSYNEQFF
- TRBJ2-1 TRBV6-5 TRBD2 TGTGCCAGCAGTCCCCGCGGGGGGCTCAACAATGAGCAGTTCTTC CASSPRGGLNNEQFF
- TRBJ1-2 TRBV27 TRBD1 TGTGCCAGCAAAAGGACAGGGGACGGCTACACCTTC CASKRTGDGYTF
- TRBJ2-1 TRBV7-8 TRBD1 TGTGCCAGCAGGGCCGGGACAGGGGAATACAATGAGCAGTTCTTC CASRAGTGEYNEQFF
- TRBJ2-3 TRBV11-1 TRBD2 TGTGCCAGCAGCCGGCGGGGGACTAGCGTTGCAGATACGCAGTATTTT CASSRRGTSVADTQYF
- TRBJ2-7 TRBV16 - TGTGCCAGCAGCCAATTCGAAGGGGGCTACGAGCAGTACTTC CASSQFEGGYEQYF
- TRBJ2-1 TRBV6-5 - TGTGCCAGCAGTTACTCGCTAGGGGCCGGATACAATGAGCAGTTCTTC CASSYSLGAGYNEQFF
- TRBJ1-2 TRBV9 - TGTGCCAGTAGTGCTGAGGGTTATGGCTACACCTTC CASSAEGYGYTF
- TRBJ2-3 TRBV18 TRBD1 TGTGCCAGTCGGGACAGCCGCACAGATACGCAGTATTTT CASRDSRTDTQYF
- TRBJ2-1 TRBV4-3 TRBD2 TGCGCCAGCAGCTCTCGACCGGGGGGGCCCTACAATGAGCAGTTCTTC CASSSRPGGPYNEQFF
- TRBJ2-7 TRBV4-1 TRBD1 TGCGCCAGCAGCCAGGACAGGCTACACTACGAGCAGTACTTC CASSQDRLHYEQYF
- TRBJ2-2 TRBV2 TRBD1 TGTGCCAGCGAGGGGGCAGGCGGGGAGCTGTTTTTT CASEGAGGELFF
- TRBJ1-6 TRBV11-2 TRBD1 TGTGCCAGCAGCTTAGGGGGGTATGGGACAGATAATTCACCCCTCCACTTT CASSLGGYGTDNSPLHF
- TRBJ1-1 TRBV5-8 - TGTGCCAGCAGCGATAGGGGTGTTGAAGCTTTCTTT CASSDRGVEAFF
- TRBJ1-6 TRBV11-2 - TGTGCCAGCAGTTTTGGACAACAAAATTCACCCCTCCACTTC CASSFGQQNSPLHF
- TRBJ1-2 TRBV27 - TGTGCCAGCAGTTTATTAGCAGGGTACGTCTATGGCTACACCTTC CASSLLAGYVYGYTF
- TRBJ1-2 TRBV27 - TGTGCCAGCAGTTCGCTGGACAGTAACTATGGCTACACCTTC CASSSLDSNYGYTF
- TRBJ1-1 TRBV15 - TGTGCCACCAGCAGAGCAAGGCGGGGAGTTGGTGAAGCTTTCTTT CATSRARRGVGEAFF
- TRBJ2-7 TRBV6-6 - TGTGCCAGCACCCCCCGGGACACTTACGAGCAGTACTTC CASTPRDTYEQYF
- TRBJ1-5 TRBV14 TRBD1 TGTGCCAGCAGCCAAGATCGGGGGGTCGGACAGGGCAAAAATCAGCCCCAGCATTTT CASSQDRGVGQGKNQPQHF
- TRBJ2-7 TRBV5-6 TRBD1 TGTGCCAGCAGCTTGGTGGGACAGGTCCACGAGCAGTACTTC CASSLVGQVHEQYF
- TRBJ1-1 TRBV7-9 - TGTGCCAGCAGCTTTGATAGGGGCAAAGGTCAAGCTTTCTTT CASSFDRGKGQAFF
- TRBJ2-7 TRBV27 TRBD2 TGTGCCAGCAGTTTGGTAGCGGGGGGACAGACCTACGAGCAGTACTTC CASSLVAGGQTYEQYF
- TRBJ1-1 TRBV29-1 - TGCAGCGTAGTACAGGTCGGCACTGAAGCTTTCTTT CSVVQVGTEAFF
- TRBJ2-1 TRBV27 - TGTGCCAGCAGTTTACGGACTGGCAGTAACACGGGAGATGAGCAGTTCTTC CASSLRTGSNTGDEQFF
- TRBJ2-1 TRBV27 TRBD2 TGTGCCAGCAGTGCCATGACTAGCGGGGTTAGCTCCTACAATGAGCAGTTCTTC CASSAMTSGVSSYNEQFF
- TRBJ2-2 TRBV7-3 TRBD2 TGTGCCAGCAGCTTAACATCGGGGGGGCTGGTAACCGGGGAGCTGTTTTTT CASSLTSGGLVTGELFF
- TRBJ1-1 TRBV4-2 - TGTGCCAGCAGCCAAGGAGAAGTGAACACTGAAGCTTTCTTT CASSQGEVNTEAFF
- TRBJ2-2 TRBV5-8 TRBD2 TGTGCCAGCAGCTCCGGGCCAGCGGGGTTGCCCGGGGAGCTGTTTTTT CASSSGPAGLPGELFF
once TRBJ2-1 TRBV10-1 TRBD2 TGCGCCAGCAGTGCCCGGACTAGCGCACACTCCCTAGCGGGTGAGCAGTTCTTC CASSARTSAHSLAGEQFF
once TRBJ2-3 TRBV5-5 TRBD1 TGTGCCAGCAGTCGAGGACAGGTTAGCACAGATACGCAGTATTTT CASSRGQVSTDTQYF
- TRBJ1-6 TRBV7-9 TRBD1 TGTGCCAGCAGCGAAACCTCCGGGACAGCCAATTCACCCCTCCACTTT CASSETSGTANSPLHF
- TRBJ2-7 TRBV7-9 TRBD1 TGTGCCAGCAGCCCACCTATGACAGGGACCGAGCAGTACTTC CASSPPMTGTEQYF
- TRBJ1-2 TRBV7-2 - TGTGCCAGCAGCTTAGGGGGACAAAACTATGGCTACACCTTC CASSLGGQNYGYTF
- TRBJ1-1 TRBV7-3 - TGTGCCAGCAGGCCGCGAAACACTGAAGCTTTCTTT CASRPRNTEAFF
- TRBJ1-5 TRBV27 TRBD1 TGTGCCAGCAGTTTAAATGGCGGACAGGGACTGAGTCAGCCCCAGCATTTT CASSLNGGQGLSQPQHF
- TRBJ2-5 TRBV19 - TGTGCCAGTAGTATCCGTACAGGGCCAGAGACCCAGTACTTC CASSIRTGPETQYF
- TRBJ2-1 TRBV13 TRBD1 TGTGCCAGCAGCTTCCGATCCGGGACAGAATTGGATGAGCAGTTCTTC CASSFRSGTELDEQFF
- TRBJ1-2 TRBV29-1 TRBD1 TGCAGCGTTGAAGACCCGGACAGGGACTATGGCTACACCTTC CSVEDPDRDYGYTF
once TRBJ1-2 TRBV6-1 - TGTGCCAGCAGAAGGACAGTGGAAGTCAATGGCTACACCTTC CASRRTVEVNGYTF
- TRBJ2-1 TRBV21-1 - TGTGCCAGCAACACTAGCGGGGGGGCGTACAATGAGCAGTTCTTC CASNTSGGAYNEQFF
- TRBJ1-5 TRBV7-9 TRBD1 TGTGCCAGCAGCCCTCCCGGGACAGGAAAGCCCCAGCATTTT CASSPPGTGKPQHF
- TRBJ1-1 TRBV7-9 - TGTGCCAGCAGCCCTCGCAGGAACAGCCTGAACACTGAAGCTTTCTTT CASSPRRNSLNTEAFF
- TRBJ1-1 TRBV27 - TGTGCCAGCAGAGAAACGGGTTCTGAAGCTTTCTTT CASRETGSEAFF
few TRBJ2-7 TRBV7-9 - TGTGCCAGCAGCGAGGGTTTCTACGAGCAGTACTTC CASSEGFYEQYF
- TRBJ2-1 TRBV6-1 - TGTGCCAGCAGTGAAGGGAGGACAGTCCTTGAGCAGTTCTTC CASSEGRTVLEQFF
- TRBJ2-7 TRBV6-1 TRBD1 TGTGCCAGCAGTGAGCTTCCGGGACAGGGATCCTACGAGCAGTACTTC CASSELPGQGSYEQYF
- TRBJ2-3 TRBV7-9 TRBD2 TGTGCCAGCAGCCTACCCCCACTAGCGGCTGGCACAGATACGCAGTATTTT CASSLPPLAAGTDTQYF
- TRBJ2-7 TRBV5-4 - TGTGCCAGCAGCTTGGCCGGACTATCCGAGCAGTACTTC CASSLAGLSEQYF
- TRBJ2-5 TRBV5-1 - TGCGCCAGCAGCTTGGCGGCTCCCGGAGCGGAGACCCAGTACTTC CASSLAAPGAETQYF
few TRBJ2-4 TRBV7-2 - TGTGCCAGCAGCTCCCTGGGCGGGGACATTCAGTACTTC CASSSLGGDIQYF
- TRBJ1-5 TRBV19 TRBD1 TGTGCCAGTAGCCGGGACAGGGGGAAGATTAGCAATCAGCCCCAGCATTTT CASSRDRGKISNQPQHF
- TRBJ2-1 TRBV6-5 TRBD1 TGTGCCAGCAGTTCTTATTCCGGGACAGGGGATGAGCAGTTCTTC CASSSYSGTGDEQFF
- TRBJ1-1 TRBV5-1 - TGCGCCAGCAGCAAGCTCCGGGACACCCCAACCAACACTGAAGCTTTCTTT CASSKLRDTPTNTEAFF
- TRBJ1-4 TRBV19 - TGTGCCAGTAGTACTGCGGGGGGTCGGTCTAATGAAAAACTGTTTTTT CASSTAGGRSNEKLFF
- TRBJ2-6 TRBV27 TRBD1 TGTGCCAGCAGTGCCCGACAGGGATGGGCCAACGTCCTGACTTTC CASSARQGWANVLTF